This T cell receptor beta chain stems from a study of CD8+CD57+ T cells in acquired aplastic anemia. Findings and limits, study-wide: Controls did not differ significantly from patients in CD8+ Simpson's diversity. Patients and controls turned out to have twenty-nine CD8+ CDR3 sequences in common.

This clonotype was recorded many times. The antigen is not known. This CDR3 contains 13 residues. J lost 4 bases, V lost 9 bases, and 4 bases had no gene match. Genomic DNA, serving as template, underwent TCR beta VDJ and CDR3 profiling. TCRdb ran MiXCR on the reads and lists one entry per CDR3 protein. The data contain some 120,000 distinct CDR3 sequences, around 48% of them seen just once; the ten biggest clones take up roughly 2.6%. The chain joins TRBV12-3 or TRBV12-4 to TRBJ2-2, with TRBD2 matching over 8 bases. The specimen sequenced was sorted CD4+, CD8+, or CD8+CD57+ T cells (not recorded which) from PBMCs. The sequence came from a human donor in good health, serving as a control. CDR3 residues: CASGAGGTGELFF. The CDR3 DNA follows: TGTGCCAGTGGGGCGGGGGGCACCGGGGAGCTGTTTTTT.